The 22 T cell receptor beta chains below all came from one sample that was sequenced in a study of T cell responses to AZD1222 COVID-19 vaccine. TCRdb keeps only in-frame clones here, not all; method: immunoSEQ multiplex PCR. This sample has about 160,000 clones, with around 90% found just once. The material sequenced was peripheral blood, taken 28 days after the second AZD1222 dose. The receptors originated from an adult who received the AZD1222 COVID-19 vaccine.

The chain uses TRBV5-1 and TRBJ2-2; 10 bases match TRBD2. Germline V gene data show CDR1 as SGHRS and CDR2 as YFSETQ. Germline trimming cut 1 base from V and 6 bases from J; bases unmatched to any gene: 12. This CDR3 is built from 18 residues. CDR3: CASSLKLAGHPEAGELFF. For the CDR3, the DNA is TGCGCCAGCAGCTTGAAACTAGCGGGACACCCAGAGGCCGGGGAGCTGTTTTTT.

The chain combines TRBV6-1 with TRBJ2-3, with 10 bases that match TRBD2. This CDR3 spans 14 amino acids. CDR1 MNHNS and CDR2 SASEGT come from the germline V gene. V shed 3 bases and J 6 bases; nucleotides not matched to a gene: 3. The CDR3 DNA follows: TGTGCCAGCAGTGAGGCTAGCGGGGGTGATACGCAGTATTTT. It codes for CASSEASGGDTQYF.

This chain uses TRBV2 with TRBJ1-1; D gene uncertain. The CDR3 consists of 14 residues. Trimming cost V 4 bases and J 6 bases, with 15 bases left between them. CDR1 is SNHLY and CDR2 is FYNNEI in the germline V gene. The CDR3 region is CASSVGLRLAEAFF. Written as DNA, the CDR3 is TGTGCCAGCAGTGTCGGGCTGCGATTGGCTGAAGCTTTCTTT.

The chain combines TRBV29-1 with TRBJ2-2, with 8 positions matching TRBD2. Germline-derived CDR1 and CDR2 are SQVTM and ANQGSEA. Trimming at V came to 6 bases and at J to 4 bases, leaving 4 bases not matched to a gene. This CDR3 spans 13 amino acids. The chain's CDR3 is CSVAGGGTGELFF. The CDR3 DNA reads as TGCAGCGTCGCCGGGGGGGGCACCGGGGAGCTGTTTTTT.

The J gene is TRBJ1-5, the V gene TRBV21-1; the table's D gene call, TRBD1, was not cross checked with the DNA. TRBV21-1 counts as a pseudogene. The length of the CDR3 is 16 residues. CDR3 loop: CASSKTSTESNQPQHF. DNA for the CDR3: TGTGCCAGCAGCAAAACTTCAACAGAGAGCAATCAGCCCCAGCATTTT.

The chain is built from TRBV3-1 (or the pseudogene TRBV3-2) and TRBJ1-1; D is unresolved. Germline lookup yields CDR1 LGHDT and CDR2 YNNKEL (reference sequence). This CDR3 has 16 residues. The germline V and J ends were trimmed by 0 bases and 4 bases, with 15 bases remaining between them. The CDR3 region is CASSQESRHYGTEAFF. In DNA form, the CDR3 reads TGTGCCAGCAGCCAAGAGAGTAGGCATTATGGCACTGAAGCTTTCTTT.

CDR3 bases: TGTGCCAGCAGCTTGGAGGGTTACATGAACACTGAAGCTTTCTTT. This translates into CASSLEGYMNTEAFF. The rearrangement uses TRBV5-5 and TRBJ1-1; D is ambiguous. CDR1 SGHKS and CDR2 YYEKEE come from the germline V gene (reference sequence). This CDR3 is 15 amino acids long. V lost 0 bases and J 0 bases, leaving 9 bases between the germline ends. The whole variable domain, filled in from reference TRBV5-5 and TRBJ1-1, reads DAGVTQSPTHLIKTRGQQVTLRCSPISGHKSVSWYQQVLGQGPQFIFQYYEKEERGRGNFPDRFSARQFPNYSSELNVNALLLGDSALYLCASSLEGYMNTEAFFGQGTRLTVV.

This clone was seen once. The chain is built from TRBV28 and TRBJ1-2, with no clear D. The CDR3 length is 12 residues. V lost 10 bases to trimming and J lost 4 bases, with 13 bases between them. Germline CDR1 and CDR2: MDHEN and SYDVKM. The CDR3 sequence is CATRLGSYGYTF. The CDR3 DNA is TGTGCCACGAGACTGGGGTCCTATGGCTACACCTTC.

The J gene is TRBJ1-2, the V gene TRBV5-6; D is ambiguous. V dropped 0 bases and J dropped 7 bases, with 10 bases sitting between them. The CDR3 sequence is 13 residues long. The germline V gene encodes CDR1 SGHDT and CDR2 YYEEEE. CDR3 sequence (DNA): TGTGCCAGCAGCTTGGAAGATTTGCCTGGCTACACCTTC. Protein sequence: CASSLEDLPGYTF.

The chain carries TRBV4-1 and TRBJ2-5; D is uncertain. Germline loops: CDR1 MGHRA, CDR2 YSYEKL. The CDR3 consists of 16 residues. Trimming stripped 4 bases from V and 4 bases from J, with 19 bases between. In DNA, the CDR3 is TGCGCCAGCAGCCCCCTTGCCGGGCCGCCGGGAGAGACCCAGTACTTC. This sequence encodes CASSPLAGPPGETQYF.

The genes are TRBV7-9 and TRBJ1-1, with D perhaps TRBD1 (5 bases). V was shortened by 5 bases and J by 3 bases, with 13 bases between the two germline ends. Germline V gene sequence: CDR1 SEHNR, CDR2 FQNEAQ (reference sequence). This CDR3 comprises 14 residues. CDR3 amino acids: CASSRQLRDTEAFF. The CDR3 DNA reads TGTGCCAGCAGCCGACAGCTGCGGGACACTGAAGCTTTCTTT.

This clone was counted many times. The chain is built from TRBV28 and TRBJ2-1, with 9 bases aligning to TRBD2. The J segment lost 5 bases and the V segment lost 5 bases, leaving 7 bases of the junction unmatched. Per germline, CDR1 MDHEN and CDR2 SYDVKM. This CDR3 is built from 15 residues. The CDR3 here is CASSPGTSIHNEQFF. CDR3 nucleotides: TGTGCCAGCAGTCCCGGGACTAGCATACACAATGAGCAGTTCTTC.

V and J are TRBV9 and TRBJ2-1; TRBD2 matches 7 bases. Germline loops: CDR1 SGDLS, CDR2 YYNGEE. With V trimmed by 7 bases and J by 3 bases, 7 bases remained unmatched. CDR3 size: 14 residues. This CDR3 reads CASGGKRGYNEQFF. In DNA form, the CDR3 reads TGTGCCAGCGGGGGGAAGCGGGGCTACAATGAGCAGTTCTTC.

The CDR3 DNA is TGTGCCACCAGCAGAGACGCGGGGGGGCCGCAGACCCAGTACTTC. This gives the protein CATSRDAGGPQTQYF. V gene TRBV15 combines with J gene TRBJ2-5; 9 nucleotides align to TRBD2. Per germline, CDR1 LNHNV and CDR2 YYDKDF (reference sequence). V lost 0 bases to trimming and J lost 6 bases; unmatched junction nucleotides: 5. The CDR3 loop spans 15 amino acids.

Here the CDR3 DNA reads TGTGCCAGCAGCTTGGAAAGCTGGGCCGGACAGTCGACATTCTATGGCTACACCTTC. It is translated as CASSLESWAGQSTFYGYTF. The chain joins TRBV5-6 to TRBJ1-2; TRBD1 might be the D (6 bases). The CDR3 consists of 19 residues. CDR1 is SGHDT and CDR2 is YYEEEE in the germline V gene. The germline V and J ends were trimmed by 0 bases and 4 bases, with 25 bases remaining between them.

The gene calls are TRBV29-1 and TRBJ1-4, with unresolved D. V lost 5 bases to trimming and J lost 4 bases, with 14 bases between them. The CDR3 has 14 residues. Germline V gives CDR1 SQVTM, CDR2 ANQGSEA. Here the CDR3 DNA reads TGCAGCGTTTTAGACGGACCCTTTAATGAAAAACTGTTTTTT. Amino acids: CSVLDGPFNEKLFF. Based on the CDR3 plus reference TRBV29-1 and TRBJ1-4, the full variable domain is SAVISQKPSRDICQRGTSLTIQCQVDSQVTMMFWYRQQPGQSLTLIATANQGSEATYESGFVIDKFPISRPNLTFSTLTVSNMSPEDSSIYLCSVLDGPFNEKLFFGSGTQLSVL.

This chain links TRBV6-5 with TRBJ1-4; 7 bases map to TRBD1. The CDR3 consists of 12 residues. The germline gives CDR1 MNHEY, CDR2 SVGAGI. After removal of 8 bases from V and 7 bases from J, the junction contained 4 bases not matched to a gene. The DNA for the CDR3 is TGTGCCAGCCAGACAGGGTCTGAAAAACTGTTTTTT. Its protein product is CASQTGSEKLFF.

The chain uses TRBV27 and TRBJ1-1; D is unresolved. Germline-derived CDR1 and CDR2 are MNHEY and SMNVEV (reference sequence). There are 13 residues in the CDR3. V lost 3 bases, J lost 1 base, and 6 bases lay in between. This chain's CDR3 is CASSFRGNTEAFF. CDR3 coding DNA: TGTGCCAGCAGTTTTAGAGGGAACACTGAAGCTTTCTTT.

The chain joins TRBV4-2 to TRBJ1-2; 8 bases agree with TRBD1. Trimming removed 0 bases from V and 4 bases from J; junction bases left unmatched: 10. The V gene's germline CDR1 is LGHNA and CDR2 YNFKEQ. The CDR3 runs to 17 residues. The CDR3 loop reads CASSQEPGQADLYGYTF. The CDR3 DNA reads TGTGCCAGCAGCCAAGAACCGGGACAGGCCGACCTCTATGGCTACACCTTC.

V usage is TRBV18 and J usage is TRBJ2-2; D is undetermined. The length of the CDR3 is 12 residues. Germline assignment: CDR1 KGHSH and CDR2 LQKENI. The V end was cut by 3 bases, the J end by 6 bases, with 5 bases between. CDR3 in amino acids: CASSPYSGELFF. The CDR3 DNA reads as TGTGCCAGCTCACCGTATTCCGGGGAGCTGTTTTTT.

The DNA of the CDR3 is TGTGCCATCGGGGACAGGGTGTCCTCACCCCTCCACTTT. This translates into CAIGDRVSSPLHF. The V gene is TRBV10-3, the J gene TRBJ1-6; TRBD1 aligns across 9 bases. Germline V gives CDR1 ENHRY, CDR2 SYGVKD. This CDR3 region has 13 residues. Germline trimming cut 8 bases from V and 10 bases from J; bases unmatched to any gene: 6.

V is TRBV5-1 and J is TRBJ2-1; D uncertain. The CDR3 is 13 residues long. The V gene's germline CDR1 is SGHRS and CDR2 YFSETQ. The ends were cut back, 0 bases at V and 1 base at J, with 2 bases in the middle. The CDR3 loop reads CASSLESYNEQFF. The DNA for the CDR3 is TGCGCCAGCAGCTTGGAATCCTACAATGAGCAGTTCTTC.